This entry features one T cell receptor (beta chain) sequence. There are a few counts of this clonotype. Its antigen remains unidentified. No base quality values were provided; no much bigger clone lies one nucleotide off. V and J lose 1 base and 4 bases, and a span of 15 bases separates them. From the cysteine up to the phenylalanine, the CDR3 has a length of 15 residues. The entry retains the CDR3 DNA only, 45 bases that are in frame from base 1. CDR1 and CDR2 are read off the germline V gene as SGHRS and YFSETQ. This record belongs to a study of T-cell memory formation after mild COVID-19 (dated by TCRdb to about 2021). Some background on the complete study: Most TCR sequence clusters were specific to one of the two donors. In a couple of donors, T-cell clones that expanded and contracted after mild COVID-19 were tracked by sequencing TCRalpha and TCRbeta repertoires over time. The cohort comprised two young, previously healthy adult volunteers, one female and one male.

PBMCs were isolated by Ficoll-Paque density gradient centrifugation. The reads were generated on an Illumina NovaSeq 6000. Using 5'RACE with constant-segment primers, TCRalpha and TCRbeta cDNA libraries were constructed, with sample barcodes and unique molecular identifiers added in the process. RNA was extracted from every sample with Trizol reagent. The libraries were amplified in two PCR steps, and the second step added a second sample barcode and Illumina TruSeq adapters. Sequencing of the libraries was done on an Illumina NovaSeq, producing 2 x 150 bp paired-end reads. Per the source publication's procedure: The reads were demultiplexed and collapsed into UMI-guided consensus sequences using migec v1.2.7. Using mixcr v2.1.11, the UMI consensuses were aligned to TRA and TRB V and J templates and assembled into clonotypes. Clonotypes were classified as expanded or contracted when called significant by both edgeR and NoisET, with noise models trained on biological replicates. For edgeR calls, the cutoffs were a false discovery rate-adjusted p below 0.01 and a log2 fold-change threshold of 1. As an exploratory analysis of dynamics, PCA with hierarchical clustering was applied to max-normalized trajectories of the 1000 most abundant clonotypes. Separately sequenced CD4+ and CD8+ repertoires were used to assign a CD4 or CD8 phenotype to each responding clone. TCRdb ran its own pipeline on the public reads, namely fastp trimming at Q25 and MiXCR clone calling, and kept in-frame beta chains. One record per CDR3 amino acid sequence lists the most common genes and DNA. The V and J calls were not made by the authors but by TCRdb's processing. The sample profile shows roughly 150,000 distinct CDR3 sequences; approximately 15% of them were found once. The biggest ten clones account for roughly 15% of the sample.

The research as a whole found: Some responding clones were found in pre-infection memory, which suggests that pre-existing cross-reactive memory T cells took part in the SARS-CoV-2 response. From day 15 to 85, contracting clones showed balanced CD4/CD8 phenotypes, whereas a second wave of clones that expanded from day 15 to 37 leaned towards CD4+. SARS-CoV-2 specificity of the second-wave clones peaking on day 37 was not confirmed. Contracting CD4+ clones appeared mostly in the CM and EM memory subsets, whereas CD8+ clones were enriched in EMRA. The study covered only a couple of mild cases, and larger cohorts including severe cases with pre-infection samples were considered necessary.

Sequencing input: PBMCs or a T cell subset sorted from them (not recorded which). The chain links TRBV5-1 with TRBJ2-7; the best D guess is TRBD1, with 6 bases matching. The source is an adult woman who had mild COVID-19 (a few samples of this study predate the infection). The sample titles of this study are shuffled in the database, so cell type and time point are left out; the donor was told from shared clones. The CDR3 region has the sequence CASSLSPDRPYEQYF. The DNA sequence is TGCGCCAGCAGCTTGTCACCAGACAGGCCGTACGAGCAGTACTTC.